The 21 T cell receptor beta chains given below trace back to one sample, sequenced in a study of cytomegalovirus exposure and HLA in healthy donors (dated by TCRdb to the late 2010s). Receptors were amplified or captured by the immunoSEQ multiplex PCR assay. For the multiplex PCR, a mixture combining 60 forward primers for TCR Vbeta segments and 13 reverse primers for TCR Jbeta segments was used. The source is immuneACCESS, and TCRdb retained only in-frame sequences with V and J called. Part of the clones is not carried over; for the studies checked, unresolved V genes explain less than half of this, and the remainder is unexplained. This sample's table has entries for 95,000 to 150,000 clones. Approximately 0.99% of the sample is in the top ten clones. Sequencing used PBMCs. These receptors came from a man between 18 and 29 years old in good health and CMV-seronegative.

The gene calls are TRBV27 and TRBJ2-1; D is possibly TRBD2 (6 bases). This CDR3 comprises 16 residues. V lost 5 bases and J 4 bases, leaving 18 bases between the germline ends. Germline V gene lookup returns CDR1 MNHEY and CDR2 SMNVEV (reference sequence). The CDR3 sequence is CASSDGGPSIYNEQFF. The CDR3 coding sequence is TGTGCCAGCAGTGACGGGGGACCCTCTATATACAATGAGCAGTTCTTC.

The chain has TRBV5-1 and TRBJ1-5; D perhaps matches TRBD1 (6 bases). The CDR3 contains 16 residues. Germline CDR1 reads SGHRS; CDR2 reads YFSETQ. V was clipped by 0 bases and J by 4 bases, with 14 bases between them. The CDR3 region is CASSLGTARGNQPQHF. In DNA form, the CDR3 reads TGCGCCAGCAGCTTGGGGACAGCCAGAGGAAATCAGCCCCAGCATTTT.

This rearrangement joins TRBV6-1 to TRBJ1-6; weak D call: TRBD1 (5 bases). Germline lookup yields CDR1 MNHNS and CDR2 SASEGT. The V and J ends lost 5 bases and 5 bases respectively, with 13 bases between them. This CDR3 contains 15 residues. As DNA, the CDR3 is TGTGCCAGCAGTAAGGGACGGGGGGATAATTCACCCCTCCACTTT. It translates to CASSKGRGDNSPLHF.

The rearrangement joins TRBV9 to TRBJ2-1; tentatively, D is TRBD2 (6 bases). Germline-derived CDR1 and CDR2 are SGDLS and YYNGEE. V gave up 3 bases and J gave up 5 bases, with 15 bases separating them. The CDR3 totals 15 residues. CDR3 sequence reads: CASSATGTPDNEQFF. DNA of the CDR3: TGTGCCAGCAGCGCGACCGGGACTCCAGACAATGAGCAGTTCTTC.

The CDR3 region has the DNA TGTGCCAGCTCAGGGCGGGACAGGGTAACGAGGGAGCAGTACTTC. This gives the protein CASSGRDRVTREQYF. This sequence joins TRBV18 and TRBJ2-7; TRBD1 matches 9 bases. Trimming cost V 5 bases and J 7 bases; bases outside gene matches: 12. This CDR3 contains 15 residues. CDR1 and CDR2 (germline): KGHSH, LQKENI.

The V and J genes are TRBV28 and TRBJ1-2; TRBD1 matches 11 bases. Germline lookup yields CDR1 MDHEN and CDR2 SYDVKM. CDR3 size: 15 residues. V shed 5 bases and J 8 bases; nucleotides not matched to a gene: 10. CDR3: CASSVDGTGGYGYTF. The DNA of the CDR3 is TGTGCCAGCAGTGTCGACGGGACAGGGGGTTACGGCTACACCTTC.

The rearrangement uses TRBV5-1 and TRBJ2-5, with a tentative D call TRBD2 (5 bases). Germline CDR1 SGHRS, CDR2 YFSETQ. Trimming pared 6 bases from V and 1 base from J, leaving 10 bases between. This CDR3 contains 13 residues. CDR3 region: CASNREVQETQYF. The CDR3 DNA is TGCGCCAGCAATCGGGAAGTCCAAGAGACCCAGTACTTC.

CDR3 in DNA: TGTGCCAGCAGCGGATCGACAGGGAGCTCTGGGGCCAACGTCCTGACTTTC. Its translation is CASSGSTGSSGANVLTF. The chain couples TRBV4-2 to TRBJ2-6, with 7 bases matching TRBD1. Germline assignment: CDR1 LGHNA and CDR2 YNFKEQ. The CDR3 contains 17 residues. The trim removed 5 bases at V and 0 bases at J, leaving 7 bases unmatched.

This chain links TRBV2 with TRBJ1-2; no definite D call. The V end lost 0 bases, the J end lost 3 bases, and 5 bases lay between the germline ends. In germline, CDR1 is SNHLY, CDR2 FYNNEI. The CDR3 length is 13 residues. The CDR3: CASSEARYYGYTF. The CDR3 region has the DNA TGTGCCAGCAGTGAAGCGCGTTACTATGGCTACACCTTC.

The chain combines TRBV28 with TRBJ1-5; no clear D. V lost 5 bases, J lost 3 bases, and 14 bases lay in between. This CDR3 contains 15 residues. Germline V lookup: CDR1 MDHEN, CDR2 SYDVKM. The CDR3 DNA reads TGTGCCAGCAGTCCCGGGTCTTTCCCCAATCAGCCCCAGCATTTT. This codes for CASSPGSFPNQPQHF.

V usage is TRBV28 and J usage is TRBJ1-3, with D uncertain. V was pared by 7 bases and J by 5 bases, with 9 bases between. The germline gives CDR1 MDHEN, CDR2 SYDVKM. This CDR3 region has 12 residues. CDR3 region: CASMTSRNTIYF. DNA of the CDR3: TGTGCCAGCATGACATCTCGAAACACCATATATTTT.

A word on this clone: The germline gene is not matched at one end of the junction; a read error may be the cause. The chain employs TRBV29-1 and TRBJ1-4; D gene ambiguous. The end of the DNA aligns better with TRBJ2-2, so the J call may be wrong. There are 11 residues in the CDR3. The germline gives CDR1 SQVTM, CDR2 ANQGSEA. For the CDR3, the DNA is TGCAGCGTCGAAGCCCCCGGGGAGCTGTTTTTT. Translation: CSVEAPGELFF.

The chain combines TRBV6-6 with TRBJ2-7, with 11 positions matching TRBD1. Germline trimming cut 0 bases from V and 3 bases from J; bases unmatched to any gene: 1. CDR1 is MNHNY and CDR2 is SVGAGI in the germline V gene (reference sequence). CDR3 length equals 15 residues. This chain's CDR3 is CASSYSGTGGYEQYF. For the CDR3, the DNA is TGTGCCAGCAGTTACTCCGGGACAGGGGGCTACGAGCAGTACTTC.

This sequence joins TRBV12-5 and TRBJ1-3; 7 bases agree with TRBD1. Germline CDR1 is LGHNT and CDR2 is FRNRAP. Trimming took 3 bases from V and 2 from J; bases not matched to a gene: 7. The length of the CDR3 is 16 residues. Here the CDR3 DNA reads TGTGCTAGTGGTTTATTTTTGACAGGGACTGGAAACACCATATATTTT. Translation: CASGLFLTGTGNTIYF.

The V and J genes are TRBV10-3 and TRBJ2-1; tentative D call: TRBD2 (5 bases). The CDR3 contains 14 residues. With 6 bases removed from V and 2 bases from J, the gap between germline ends came to 11 bases. Germline CDR1 ENHRY, CDR2 SYGVKD. CDR3 coding DNA: TGTGCCATCAGAAAACCGGGAACCTACAATGAGCAGTTCTTC. Its protein product is CAIRKPGTYNEQFF.

This sequence joins TRBV9 and TRBJ1-6; TRBD1 aligns across 9 bases. V shed 2 bases, J shed 10 bases, and the junction held 1 base outside the gene matches. CDR3 length: 13 residues. Germline V CDR1 and CDR2: SGDLS, YYNGEE. CDR3 region: CASSVGQGSPLHF. CDR3 bases: TGTGCCAGCAGCGTTGGACAGGGGTCACCCCTCCACTTT.

V usage is TRBV11-3 and J usage is TRBJ1-6, with TRBD1 matching over 7 bases. This CDR3 contains 14 residues. Germline trimming cut 3 bases from V and 9 bases from J; bases unmatched to any gene: 5. Germline values: CDR1 SGHNT, CDR2 YENEEA. The CDR3 loop reads CASSLGQPSSPLHF. The CDR3 nucleotides are TGTGCCAGCAGCTTGGGACAGCCAAGTTCACCCCTCCACTTT.

The rearrangement links TRBV9 to TRBJ1-2; D ambiguous. Germline loops: CDR1 SGDLS, CDR2 YYNGEE. V dropped 0 bases and J dropped 4 bases, with 10 bases sitting between them. This CDR3 has 14 amino acids. This chain's CDR3 is CASSVVGEAYGYTF. In DNA, the CDR3 is TGTGCCAGCAGCGTAGTCGGGGAGGCCTATGGCTACACCTTC.

This CDR3 reads CAWSPDTGAYNEQFF. DNA for the CDR3: TGTGCCTGGAGTCCAGACACGGGGGCCTACAATGAGCAGTTCTTC. The rearrangement joins TRBV30 to TRBJ2-1; tentatively, D is TRBD2 (6 bases). Germline V lookup: CDR1 GTSNPN, CDR2 SVGIG (reference sequence). V gave up 2 bases and J gave up 2 bases, with 13 bases separating them. There are 15 residues in the CDR3.

To note about this clone: One end of the junction does not line up with germline, which may come from a read error. The CDR3 reads CASSYSGGPGTDTQYF. As DNA, the CDR3 is TGTGCCAGCAGTTACTCGGGGGGGCCCGGCACGGATACGCAGTATTTT. This chain joins TRBV6-5 and TRBJ2-3; possible D gene TRBD2, 7 bases. From germline, CDR1 is MNHEY and CDR2 SVGAGI. The CDR3 totals 16 residues.

The chain links TRBV29-1 to TRBJ1-1; TRBD1 aligns across 7 bases. CDR1 and CDR2 (germline): SQVTM, ANQGSEA. This CDR3 is built from 13 residues. The CDR3 nucleotides read TGCAGTGGGTGGGACAGTAAAAGAAATGAAGCTTTCTTT. The encoded protein is CSGWDSKRNEAFF.